Given below is one T cell receptor beta chain in context. The sample comes from a study of blood T cell repertoires in COVID-19. Study as a whole: Acute and convalescent COVID-19 samples came from the United States, Italy and Spain. PBMCs, B-cell-depleted T cells, or T cells were the source of the cDNA or gDNA that made up the material.

Study processing details: Amplification of reference gene primers was used by the study to estimate nucleated cell counts. Profiling relied on immunoSEQ multiplex PCR, and the TCRdb table lists in-frame clones only, not all of them. V, J and clone size are taken as reported in that table, and D and trimming were inferred from the DNA itself. The sample carries some 39,000 clones, more than 75% recorded once. Per the germline V gene, CDR1 is SQVTM and CDR2 is ANQGSEA. The germline V and J ends were trimmed by 2 bases and 1 base, with 5 bases remaining between them. The CDR3 length is 12 residues. The sample consisted of peripheral blood. V gene TRBV29-1 combines with J gene TRBJ1-1; D call uncertain. The receptor was derived from a man aged 80 or over with acute or convalescent COVID-19. The CDR3 DNA follows: TGCAGCGTTGAAACCGGGAACACTGAAGCTTTCTTT. This gives the protein CSVETGNTEAFF.